These T cell receptor beta chains were read from a single sample in a study of T cell responses to AZD1222 COVID-19 vaccine. Repertoires were generated with immunoSEQ multiplex PCR, while TCRdb's copy carries only in-frame clones and drops some. The sample has 200,000 to 300,000 clones, 80% to 95% seen once. The starting material was peripheral blood, obtained on day 0 of AZD1222 vaccination. The origin of the receptors is an adult in good health. Both conserved end residues are part of each CDR3. Fields, in order: J gene, V gene, D gene, CDR3 protein. A D gene is named only where the DNA matches it firmly.

j_gene: TRBJ1-3; v_gene: TRBV7-2; d_gene: NA; CDR3aa: CASSLAPTIITGNTIYF
j_gene: TRBJ1-5; v_gene: TRBV4-3; d_gene: NA; CDR3aa: CASSQGVPSLNQPQHF
j_gene: TRBJ1-5; v_gene: TRBV6-1; d_gene: NA; CDR3aa: CASSLEGSGQPQHF
j_gene: TRBJ1-1; v_gene: TRBV3-1/TRBV3-2; d_gene: NA; CDR3aa: CASSLSNRLIF
j_gene: TRBJ2-1; v_gene: TRBV19; d_gene: NA; CDR3aa: CASSPNPRHEQFF
j_gene: TRBJ2-7; v_gene: TRBV28; d_gene: TRBD2; CDR3aa: CASSLTSGGLGYEQYF
j_gene: TRBJ2-7; v_gene: TRBV27; d_gene: NA; CDR3aa: CATSFGASTYEQYF
j_gene: TRBJ2-2; v_gene: TRBV12-5; d_gene: NA; CDR3aa: CASGFQGTGELFF
j_gene: TRBJ1-5; v_gene: TRBV6-2/TRBV6-3; d_gene: NA; CDR3aa: CASSYGIQGGNQPQHF
j_gene: TRBJ1-5; v_gene: TRBV7-2; d_gene: NA; CDR3aa: CASSLGGGQPQHF
j_gene: TRBJ1-2; v_gene: TRBV7-2; d_gene: NA; CDR3aa: CASSLVYGYTF
j_gene: TRBJ1-1; v_gene: TRBV7-9; d_gene: NA; CDR3aa: CASSEDSEAFF
j_gene: TRBJ2-7; v_gene: TRBV20-1; d_gene: NA; CDR3aa: CSARPLYEQYF
j_gene: TRBJ2-7; v_gene: TRBV5-1; d_gene: TRBD1; CDR3aa: CASRTGVEGEQYF
j_gene: TRBJ1-2; v_gene: TRBV2; d_gene: TRBD1; CDR3aa: CASMLEGRGYDYGYTF
j_gene: TRBJ2-7; v_gene: TRBV15; d_gene: TRBD2; CDR3aa: CATSRELAGGEEQYF
j_gene: TRBJ2-1; v_gene: TRBV13; d_gene: NA; CDR3aa: CASSWDVGEQFF
j_gene: TRBJ2-7; v_gene: TRBV3-1/TRBV3-2; d_gene: NA; CDR3aa: CASSQAPMSYEQYF